The 22 T cell receptor beta chains below all came from one sample that was sequenced in a study of T-cell memory formation after mild COVID-19. MiXCR was run by TCRdb on the 5' RACE reads, yielding one entry per CDR3 protein. The sample consists of fewer than 550,000 distinct CDR3 sequences, around 18% of them appearing once. The sample was PBMCs or a T cell subset sorted from them (not recorded which). The receptors derive from an adult woman who had mild COVID-19 (a few samples of this study predate the infection). Cell type and time point are not known.

This clonotype appeared a few times. The rearrangement joins TRBV6-5 to TRBJ1-2, with 8 nucleotides matching TRBD1. From germline, CDR1 is MNHEY and CDR2 SVGAGI. The CDR3 runs 14 residues. Trimming cost V 7 bases and J 7 bases; bases outside gene matches: 11. The CDR3 reads CASTHPDRDGGYTF. CDR3 nucleotide sequence: TGTGCCAGCACCCACCCGGACAGGGATGGTGGCTACACCTTC.

This clonotype was recorded at least ten times. The V gene is TRBV12-3 or TRBV12-4, the J gene TRBJ1-1; D is unclear. The CDR3 has 13 amino acids. V lost 7 bases and J 1 base, leaving 10 bases between the germline ends. DNA for the CDR3: TGTGCCAGCAACCGCGAGGCGAACACTGAAGCTTTCTTT. Translated, it gives CASNREANTEAFF.

This clonotype has a handful of counts. The chain joins TRBV5-1 to TRBJ2-1; weak D call: TRBD2 (5 bases). Germline V CDR1 and CDR2: SGHRS, YFSETQ. CDR3 length: 14 amino acids. Between the trimmed V and J ends, which lost 3 bases and 8 bases, there was a span of 15 bases. Here the CDR3 DNA reads TGCGCCAGCAGCTCCTCGGGTAGCGCATATGAGCAGTTCTTC. Residues: CASSSSGSAYEQFF.

V usage is TRBV25-1 and J usage is TRBJ2-3; TRBD2 matches 8 bases. Germline V gene sequence: CDR1 MGHDK, CDR2 SYGVNS. The ends lost 2 bases at V and 5 bases at J; junction bases unmatched: 9. The CDR3 length is 16 residues. The CDR3 protein is CASSEGMGLVQDTQYF. The CDR3 coding sequence is TGTGCCAGCAGTGAAGGAATGGGACTAGTACAAGATACGCAGTATTTT. The whole variable domain, remainder taken from reference TRBV25-1 and TRBJ2-3, is EADIYQTPRYLVIGTGKKITLECSQTMGHDKMYWYQQDPGMELHLIHYSYGVNSTEKGDLSSESTVSRIRTEHFPLTLESARPSHTSQYLCASSEGMGLVQDTQYFGPGTRLTVL.

The CDR3 here is CATSDYSGSQQFF. CDR3 DNA: TGTGCCACCAGTGACTACAGCGGGAGCCAGCAGTTCTTC. The chain employs TRBV24-1 and TRBJ2-1; 8 positions match TRBD2. The CDR3 is 13 residues long. CDR1 is KGHDR and CDR2 is SFDVKD in the germline V gene. The V gene end was trimmed by 4 bases and the J gene end by 11 bases; junction bases not matched to a gene: 6.

The chain recombines TRBV30 with TRBJ2-3, with TRBD2 matching 8 bases. The V and J ends lost 3 bases and 3 bases, in that order; junction bases with no gene match: 20. The CDR3 is 19 amino acids. Germline-derived CDR1 and CDR2 are GTSNPN and SVGIG (reference sequence). The CDR3 here is CAWSSFAASLADKTDTQYF. The CDR3 DNA reads TGTGCCTGGAGCTCGTTCGCCGCCTCACTAGCGGACAAGACAGATACGCAGTATTTT.

This clonotype has a handful of counts. V and J are TRBV12-3 or TRBV12-4 and TRBJ1-2; 7 bases match TRBD1. This CDR3 is built from 13 residues. With V trimmed by 4 bases and J by 7 bases, 6 bases remained unmatched. The CDR3 DNA sequence: TGTGCCAGCAGTTCGACAGGGAGTGTTGGCTACACCTTC. This encodes CASSSTGSVGYTF.

This chain uses TRBV7-8 with TRBJ1-2; 8 bases match TRBD1. The germline V gene encodes CDR1 SGHVS and CDR2 FQNEAQ. The CDR3 spans 12 residues. Trimming took 7 bases from V and 8 from J; bases not matched to a gene: 6. The CDR3 here is CASNPGGLGYTF. CDR3 coding DNA: TGTGCCAGCAACCCAGGGGGCCTCGGCTACACCTTC.

V usage is TRBV19 and J usage is TRBJ1-4; D gene unclear. Germline assignment: CDR1 LNHDA and CDR2 SQIVND (reference sequence). V was pared by 6 bases and J by 3 bases, with 17 bases between. CDR3 size: 16 residues. CDR3 sequence: CASRPFGNGANEKLFF. The CDR3 nucleotides are TGTGCCAGTAGGCCATTTGGGAATGGAGCTAATGAAAAACTGTTTTTT.

This clonotype was seen a handful of times. The gene calls are TRBV5-1 and TRBJ2-2; D unclear. The CDR3 has 13 amino acids. Per germline, CDR1 SGHRS and CDR2 YFSETQ. The V and J ends lost 4 bases and 6 bases respectively, with 10 bases between them. CDR3 sequence: CASSPMGPGELFF. In DNA, the CDR3 is TGCGCCAGCAGCCCGATGGGCCCCGGGGAGCTGTTTTTT.

In its sample, this clonotype was seen a few times. This chain connects TRBV5-1 to TRBJ2-1, with D possibly being TRBD1 or TRBD2 (5 bases each). This CDR3 has 12 amino acids. V lost 10 bases to trimming and J lost 4 bases, with 12 bases between them. CDR1 and CDR2 from the germline V gene are SGHRS and YFSETQ. The CDR3 DNA sequence: TGCGCCTCGGGACCCGGATACAATGAGCAGTTCTTC. Amino acid sequence: CASGPGYNEQFF.

The sample holds a few counts of this clonotype. The J gene is TRBJ2-1, the V gene TRBV2, with a weak D call TRBD1 (5 bases). The CDR3 runs to 14 residues. Per germline, CDR1 SNHLY and CDR2 FYNNEI. Trimming left V 4 bases short and J 5 bases short, with 12 bases between. The CDR3 DNA reads as TGTGCCAGCAGTGCGTACGTGGGGCACAATGAGCAGTTCTTC. It translates to CASSAYVGHNEQFF.

This clonotype appeared a few times. The chain is built from TRBV2 and TRBJ2-2, with 8 bases aligning to TRBD1. V shed 6 bases, J shed 0 bases, and the junction held 3 bases outside the gene matches. Germline-derived CDR1 and CDR2 are SNHLY and FYNNEI. The CDR3 is made up of 15 amino acids. The CDR3 DNA is TGTGCCAGCAGGGGACAGGCTACGAACACCGGGGAGCTGTTTTTT. It is translated as CASRGQATNTGELFF.

About this clonotype: Since the CDR3 does not end with the conserved phenylalanine or tryptophan, this likely comes from a read error. CDR3 residues: CASSVPGGAEAFY. Here the CDR3 DNA reads TGTGCCAGCAGCGTACCGGGAGGCGCTGAAGCTTTCTAT. The chain is built from TRBV7-2 and TRBJ1-1; D unresolved. The CDR3 is 13 residues long. The germline gives CDR1 SGHTA, CDR2 FQGNSA. V shed 5 bases and J shed 6 bases, with 13 bases lying between them.

This clonotype was seen only a few times. The rearrangement links TRBV7-2 to TRBJ1-3; 9 bases line up with TRBD1. With V trimmed by 1 base and J by 4 bases, 5 bases remained unmatched. The CDR3 consists of 16 residues. Per germline, CDR1 SGHTA and CDR2 FQGNSA. The CDR3: CASSLGQGEVGNTIYF. Written as DNA, the CDR3 is TGTGCCAGCAGCTTAGGACAGGGGGAAGTAGGAAACACCATATATTTT.

This clonotype was observed a handful of times. This chain links TRBV29-1 with TRBJ1-1; 7 bases match TRBD1. Losses at the gene ends were 6 bases for V and 3 bases for J; bases not matched to a gene: 7. This CDR3 comprises 13 residues. CDR1 and CDR2 (germline): SQVTM, ANQGSEA. The CDR3, as DNA: TGCAGCGTCGTCGGACAGGTGGACACTGAAGCTTTCTTT. Translating gives CSVVGQVDTEAFF.

This clonotype was found many times. This chain uses TRBV5-1 with TRBJ2-7; the D gene is possibly TRBD1 (6 bases). Germline CDR1 reads SGHRS; CDR2 reads YFSETQ. The CDR3 length is 13 residues. Trimming pared 1 base from V and 5 bases from J, leaving 10 bases between. CDR3 DNA: TGCGCCAGCAGCTTGTCCAGGGGACACGAGCAGTACTTC. This gives the protein CASSLSRGHEQYF.

The chain links TRBV4-1 to TRBJ2-7, with 9 bases fitting TRBD2. Trimming removed 2 bases from V and 4 bases from J; junction bases left unmatched: 12. CDR3 length equals 17 residues. The germline CDR1 and CDR2 sequences are MGHRA and YSYEKL. The CDR3 region is CASSQRRSISGGYEQYF. CDR3 in DNA: TGCGCCAGCAGCCAACGTAGATCTATTAGCGGGGGATACGAGCAGTACTTC.

This chain joins TRBV4-2 and TRBJ2-7; a possible D gene is TRBD2 (6 bases). Germline CDR1 is LGHNA and CDR2 is YNFKEQ. The V end lost 0 bases, the J end lost 3 bases, and 15 bases lay between the germline ends. The CDR3 covers 16 residues. CDR3 sequence (DNA): TGTGCCAGCAGCCAAGATAGCGGTTACGATAGCTACGAGCAGTACTTC. This translates into CASSQDSGYDSYEQYF.

This clonotype was seen ten or more times. The chain joins TRBV7-8 to TRBJ1-4; D is possibly TRBD1 (6 bases). Germline V gene data show CDR1 as SGHVS and CDR2 as FQNEAQ. The CDR3 covers 15 residues. Deletions cut 5 bases from V and 7 bases from J, with 17 bases between. The CDR3 DNA is TGTGCCAGCAGCGGCCACAGGGTGACAAGTGAAAAACTGTTTTTT. The encoded protein is CASSGHRVTSEKLFF.

This clonotype has a single count. The chain employs TRBV15 and TRBJ2-4; 10 bases agree with TRBD2. The V gene's germline CDR1 is LNHNV and CDR2 YYDKDF (reference sequence). The CDR3 covers 17 residues. Losses at the gene ends were 3 bases for V and 7 bases for J; bases not matched to a gene: 12. CDR3 sequence: CATSRGGASGSINIQYF. The CDR3 coding sequence is TGTGCCACCAGCAGGGGAGGGGCTAGCGGGAGTATCAACATTCAGTACTTC.

V usage is TRBV12-3 or TRBV12-4 and J usage is TRBJ1-2; the match to TRBD1 covers 8 bases. This CDR3 region has 14 residues. V dropped 7 bases and J dropped 4; count of bases not matched to a gene: 8. This CDR3 reads CASNPPGGSYGYTF. CDR3 bases: TGTGCCAGCAATCCCCCAGGGGGCAGCTATGGCTACACCTTC.